The clone carrying this T cell receptor beta chain was counted between two and nine times. Its antigen is not known. This specimen belongs to a study of cytomegalovirus exposure and HLA in healthy donors. Study outcomes and limitations: A missense variant in DCLRE1C was later tied to TCR beta V- and J-gene trimming. A classifier reportedly called cytomegalovirus status with high sensitivity and specificity. Most TCR beta V segments were productive about 90% or about 30% of the time in an earlier analysis.

Amplification used 60 Vbeta primers and 13 Jbeta primers. Some clones are missing from TCRdb's copy, which holds only in-frame ones; the method was immunoSEQ multiplex PCR. The sample carries 100,000 to 150,000 clones, about two thirds recorded once. Sequencing input: PBMCs. The clonotype was recovered from a woman between 40 and 55 years old in good health and CMV-seronegative.

CDR3 sequence (DNA): TGTGCCAGCAGCGCGACAGGGTCCACTGAAGCTTTCTTT. Translated, it gives CASSATGSTEAFF. V is TRBV7-6 and J is TRBJ1-1, with TRBD1 identical over 7 bases. The V segment lost 5 bases and the J segment 4 bases; nucleotides outside the gene matches: 4. The germline CDR1 and CDR2 sequences are SGHVS and FNYEAQ. This CDR3 is 13 amino acids long.